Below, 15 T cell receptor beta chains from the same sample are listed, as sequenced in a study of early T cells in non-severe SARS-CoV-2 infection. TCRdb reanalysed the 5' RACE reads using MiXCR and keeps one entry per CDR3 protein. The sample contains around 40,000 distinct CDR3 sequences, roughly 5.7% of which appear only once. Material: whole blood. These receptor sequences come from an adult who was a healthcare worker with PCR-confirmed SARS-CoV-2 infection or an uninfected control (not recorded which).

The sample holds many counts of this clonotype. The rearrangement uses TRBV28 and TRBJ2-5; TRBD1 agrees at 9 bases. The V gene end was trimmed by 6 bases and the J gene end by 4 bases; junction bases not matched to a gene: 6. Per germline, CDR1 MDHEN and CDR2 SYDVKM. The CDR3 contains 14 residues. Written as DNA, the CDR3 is TGTGCCAGCAGAAGGACAGGGGCGAGAGAGACCCAGTACTTC. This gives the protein CASRRTGARETQYF.

The CDR3 sequence: CASSKEGGRTAREQYF. The DNA of the CDR3 is TGTGCCAGCAGCAAAGAAGGCGGCCGGACAGCGAGGGAGCAGTACTTC. This sequence joins TRBV21-1 and TRBJ2-7; the DNA was not compared with TRBD1, the D call given in the table. TRBV21-1 is annotated as a pseudogene. This CDR3 spans 16 amino acids.

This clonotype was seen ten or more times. The CDR3, as DNA: TGTGCCAGCAGTAATCGGGCGGGGGCCTTTTACGAGCAGTACTTC. It translates to CASSNRAGAFYEQYF. The chain employs TRBV5-8 and TRBJ2-7; weak D call: TRBD2 (7 bases). The V and J ends lost 5 bases and 4 bases respectively, with 19 bases between them. This CDR3 has 15 residues. CDR1 and CDR2 from the germline V gene are SGHTS and YDEGEE.

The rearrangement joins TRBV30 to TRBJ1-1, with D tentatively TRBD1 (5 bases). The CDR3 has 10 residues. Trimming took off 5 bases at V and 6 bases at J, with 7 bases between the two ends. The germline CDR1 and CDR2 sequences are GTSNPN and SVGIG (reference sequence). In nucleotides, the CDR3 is TGTGCCTGGGGGGGATCTGAAGCTTTCTTT. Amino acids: CAWGGSEAFF.

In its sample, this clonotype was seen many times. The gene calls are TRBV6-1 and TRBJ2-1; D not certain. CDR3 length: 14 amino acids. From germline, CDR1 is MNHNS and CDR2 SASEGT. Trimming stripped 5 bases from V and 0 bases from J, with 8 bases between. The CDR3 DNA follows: TGTGCCAGCAGTCTGTCGCGCTCCTACAATGAGCAGTTCTTC. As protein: CASSLSRSYNEQFF.

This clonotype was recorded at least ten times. CDR3 bases: TGTGCCAGCAGCTTAGCTTGGACAACGAATGGGGATGAGCAGTTCTTC. Translating gives CASSLAWTTNGDEQFF. The J gene is TRBJ2-1, the V gene TRBV7-9, with D tentatively TRBD1 (5 bases). This CDR3 has 16 residues. Germline V gene sequence: CDR1 SEHNR, CDR2 FQNEAQ (reference sequence). V lost 0 bases to trimming and J lost 8 bases, with 17 bases between them.

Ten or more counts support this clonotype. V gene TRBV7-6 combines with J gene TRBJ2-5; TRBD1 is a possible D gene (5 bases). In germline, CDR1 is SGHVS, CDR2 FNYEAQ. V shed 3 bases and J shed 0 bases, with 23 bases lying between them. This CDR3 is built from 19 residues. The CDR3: CASSLYSSDGQLHQETQYF. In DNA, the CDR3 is TGTGCCAGCAGCTTGTATAGTTCGGACGGACAACTCCACCAAGAGACCCAGTACTTC.

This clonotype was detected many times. This CDR3 reads CASSLRVNQPQHF. The CDR3 coding sequence is TGTGCCAGCAGTTTACGGGTCAATCAGCCCCAGCATTTT. The chain is built from TRBV12-3 or TRBV12-4 and TRBJ1-5; D is uncertain. Trimming pared 2 bases from V and 3 bases from J, leaving 5 bases between. The CDR3 loop spans 13 amino acids.

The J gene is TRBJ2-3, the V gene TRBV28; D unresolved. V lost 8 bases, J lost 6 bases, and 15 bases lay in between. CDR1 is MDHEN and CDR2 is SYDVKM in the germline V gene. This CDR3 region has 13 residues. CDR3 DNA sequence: TGTGCCAGCGGTCCGGCCAGTACGGATACGCAGTATTTT. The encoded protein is CASGPASTDTQYF.

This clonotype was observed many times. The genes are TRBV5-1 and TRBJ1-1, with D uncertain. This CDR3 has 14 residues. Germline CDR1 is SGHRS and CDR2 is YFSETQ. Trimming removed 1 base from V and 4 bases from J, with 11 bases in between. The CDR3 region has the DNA TGCGCCAGCAGCTTGCCGAGTGACGGCACTGAAGCTTTCTTT. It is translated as CASSLPSDGTEAFF. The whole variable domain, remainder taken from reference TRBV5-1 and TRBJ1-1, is KAGVTQTPRYLIKTRGQQVTLSCSPISGHRSVSWYQQTPGQGLQFLFEYFSETQRNKGNFPGRFSGRQFSNSRSEMNVSTLELGDSALYLCASSLPSDGTEAFFGQGTRLTVV.

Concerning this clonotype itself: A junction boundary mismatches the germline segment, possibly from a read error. The DNA of the CDR3 is TGCAGCGGGAACCAGGGGGGTACGCGGTATTTT. It specifies CSGNQGGTRYF. The rearrangement links TRBV29-1 to TRBJ2-3, with D possibly matching TRBD1 (7 bases). This CDR3 is built from 11 residues. Germline CDR1 reads SQVTM; CDR2 reads ANQGSEA.

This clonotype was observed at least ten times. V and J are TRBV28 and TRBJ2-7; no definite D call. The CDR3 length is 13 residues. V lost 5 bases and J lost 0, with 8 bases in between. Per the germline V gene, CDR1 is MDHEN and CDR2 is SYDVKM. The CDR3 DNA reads TGTGCCAGCAGTCCGAATATCTCCTACGAGCAGTACTTC. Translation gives CASSPNISYEQYF.

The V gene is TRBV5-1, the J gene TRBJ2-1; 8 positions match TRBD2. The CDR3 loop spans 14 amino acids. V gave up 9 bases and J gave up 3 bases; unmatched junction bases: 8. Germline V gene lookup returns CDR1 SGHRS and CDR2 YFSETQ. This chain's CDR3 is CATSSGFIYNEQFF. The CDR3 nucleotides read TGCGCCACTTCTAGCGGGTTTATCTACAATGAGCAGTTCTTC.

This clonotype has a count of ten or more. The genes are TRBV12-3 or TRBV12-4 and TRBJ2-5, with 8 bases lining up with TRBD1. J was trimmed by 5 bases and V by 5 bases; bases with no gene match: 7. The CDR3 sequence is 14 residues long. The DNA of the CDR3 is TGTGCCAGCAGTAGCTCCAGGGGGCACGAGACCCAGTACTTC. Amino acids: CASSSSRGHETQYF.

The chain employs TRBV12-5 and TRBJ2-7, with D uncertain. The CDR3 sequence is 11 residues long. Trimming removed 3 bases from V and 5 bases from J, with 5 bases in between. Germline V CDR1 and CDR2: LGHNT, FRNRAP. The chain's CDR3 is CASGFGHEQYF. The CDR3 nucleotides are TGTGCTAGTGGTTTTGGACACGAGCAGTACTTC.